This TCR beta chain was identified during a study of STAT5B mutations in CD4+ large granular lymphocyte leukemia. As for this clone: Its target is not known.

Germline CDR1 is WNHNN and CDR2 is SYGVQD (reference sequence). V lost 3 bases and J 4 bases, leaving 6 bases between the germline ends. This CDR3 has 13 amino acids. Under the authors' procedure: Lowest detectable productive clonotype frequency was 2.59 x 10-5. Data came from immunoSEQ multiplex PCR; TCRdb stores just in-frame clones and leaves some out. V, J and clone size are taken as reported in that table, and D and trimming were inferred from the DNA itself. Of about 28,000 clones listed, under 80% were seen once; the top ten hold approximately 3.1%. Whole-study results and caveats: TRBV06-family usage was enriched in top patient clones (8/27) versus controls (2/35).

The gene calls are TRBV10-1 and TRBJ2-2, with D maybe TRBD1 (6 bases). The clonotype originates from a human donor in good health. Material: CD4+ T cells from blood buffy coats. The DNA for the CDR3 is TGCGCCAGCAGTGACAGGGGCACCGGGGAGCTGTTTTTT. Encoded protein: CASSDRGTGELFF.